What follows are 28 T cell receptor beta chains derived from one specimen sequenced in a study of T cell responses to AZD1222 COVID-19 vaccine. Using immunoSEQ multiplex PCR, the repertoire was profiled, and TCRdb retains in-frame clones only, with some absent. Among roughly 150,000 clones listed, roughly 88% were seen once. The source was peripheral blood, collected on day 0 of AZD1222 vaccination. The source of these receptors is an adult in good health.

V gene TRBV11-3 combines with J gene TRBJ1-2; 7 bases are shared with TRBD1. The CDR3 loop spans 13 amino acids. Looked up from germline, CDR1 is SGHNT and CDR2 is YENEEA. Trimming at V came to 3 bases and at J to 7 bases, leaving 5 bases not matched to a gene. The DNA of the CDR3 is TGTGCCAGCAGCTTGACAGGGCTCAGTGGCTACACCTTC. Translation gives CASSLTGLSGYTF.

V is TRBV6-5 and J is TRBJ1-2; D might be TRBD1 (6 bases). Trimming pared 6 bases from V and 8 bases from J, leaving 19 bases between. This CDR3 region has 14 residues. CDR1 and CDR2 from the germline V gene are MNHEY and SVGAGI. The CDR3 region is CASSRYDRRTGYTF. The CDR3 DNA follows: TGTGCCAGCAGCCGGTATGACAGGCGAACCGGCTACACCTTC.

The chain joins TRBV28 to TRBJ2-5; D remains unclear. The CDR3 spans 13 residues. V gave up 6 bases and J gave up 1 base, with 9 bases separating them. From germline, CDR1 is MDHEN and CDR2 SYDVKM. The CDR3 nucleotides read TGTGCCAGCAGGTTCCTGGCCCAAGAGACCCAGTACTTC. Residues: CASRFLAQETQYF.

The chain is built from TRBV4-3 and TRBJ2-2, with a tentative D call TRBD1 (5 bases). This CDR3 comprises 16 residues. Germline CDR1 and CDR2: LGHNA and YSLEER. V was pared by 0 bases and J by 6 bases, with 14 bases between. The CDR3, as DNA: TGCGCCAGCAGCCAAGATCCCCGACCCAGGGCCGGGGAGCTGTTTTTT. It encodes CASSQDPRPRAGELFF.

The CDR3 DNA reads as TGTGCCAGCGAGCGAGGGGACAGGCTAAACACTGAAGCTTTCTTT. Protein: CASERGDRLNTEAFF. V gene TRBV11-1 combines with J gene TRBJ1-1; TRBD1 matches at 8 bases. V dropped 8 bases and J dropped 2; count of bases not matched to a gene: 10. The germline CDR1 and CDR2 sequences are SGHAT and FQDESV (reference sequence). The CDR3 runs to 15 residues.

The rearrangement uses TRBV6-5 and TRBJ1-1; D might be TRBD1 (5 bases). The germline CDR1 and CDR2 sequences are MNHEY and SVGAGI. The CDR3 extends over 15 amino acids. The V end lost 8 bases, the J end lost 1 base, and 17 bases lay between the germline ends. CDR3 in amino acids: CASLIRRGRNTEAFF. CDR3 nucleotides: TGTGCCAGCCTCATCAGAAGGGGCCGGAACACTGAAGCTTTCTTT.

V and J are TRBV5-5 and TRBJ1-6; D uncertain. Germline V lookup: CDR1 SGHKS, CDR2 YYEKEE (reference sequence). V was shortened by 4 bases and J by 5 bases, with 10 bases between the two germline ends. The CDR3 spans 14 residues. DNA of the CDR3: TGTGCCAGCAGCACCCCGGGCAATAATTCACCCCTCCACTTT. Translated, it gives CASSTPGNNSPLHF.

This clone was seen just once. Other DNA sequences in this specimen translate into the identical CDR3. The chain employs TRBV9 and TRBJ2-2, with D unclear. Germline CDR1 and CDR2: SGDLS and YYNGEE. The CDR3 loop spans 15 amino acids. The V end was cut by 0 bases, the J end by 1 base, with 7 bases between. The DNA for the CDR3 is TGTGCCAGCAGCGTAGAAGGGCTGAACACCGGGGAGCTGTTTTTT. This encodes CASSVEGLNTGELFF.

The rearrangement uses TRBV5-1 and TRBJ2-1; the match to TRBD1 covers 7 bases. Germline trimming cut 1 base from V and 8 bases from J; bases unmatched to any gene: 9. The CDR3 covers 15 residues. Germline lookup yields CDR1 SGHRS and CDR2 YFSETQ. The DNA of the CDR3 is TGCGCCAGCAGCTTGACAGGGGTAGCAGTCGATGAGCAGTTCTTC. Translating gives CASSLTGVAVDEQFF. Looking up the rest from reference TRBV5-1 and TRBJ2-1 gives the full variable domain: KAGVTQTPRYLIKTRGQQVTLSCSPISGHRSVSWYQQTPGQGLQFLFEYFSETQRNKGNFPGRFSGRQFSNSRSEMNVSTLELGDSALYLCASSLTGVAVDEQFFGPGTRLTVL.

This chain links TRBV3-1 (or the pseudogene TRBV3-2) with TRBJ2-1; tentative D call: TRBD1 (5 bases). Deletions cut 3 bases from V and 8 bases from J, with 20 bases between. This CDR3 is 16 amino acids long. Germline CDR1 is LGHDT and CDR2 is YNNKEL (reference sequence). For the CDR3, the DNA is TGTGCCAGCAGCCACGACCTTAACAAAGGGGTCGATGAGCAGTTCTTC. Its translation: CASSHDLNKGVDEQFF.

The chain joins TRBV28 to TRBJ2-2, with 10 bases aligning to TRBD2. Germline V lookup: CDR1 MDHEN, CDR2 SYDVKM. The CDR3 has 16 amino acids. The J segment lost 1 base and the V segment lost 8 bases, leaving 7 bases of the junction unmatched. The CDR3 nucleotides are TGTGCCAGCCCGAGCGGGAGGGCCGTGAACACCGGGGAGCTGTTTTTT. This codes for CASPSGRAVNTGELFF.

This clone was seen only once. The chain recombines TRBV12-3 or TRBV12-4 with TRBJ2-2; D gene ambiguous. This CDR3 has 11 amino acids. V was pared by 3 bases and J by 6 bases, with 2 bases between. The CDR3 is CASSLSGELFF. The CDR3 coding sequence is TGTGCCAGCAGTTTGTCCGGGGAGCTGTTTTTT.

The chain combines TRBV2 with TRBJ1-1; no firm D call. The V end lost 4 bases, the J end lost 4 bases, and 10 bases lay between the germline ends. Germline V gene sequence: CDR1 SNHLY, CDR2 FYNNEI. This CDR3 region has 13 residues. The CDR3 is CASSAIRRTEAFF. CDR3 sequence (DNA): TGTGCCAGCAGTGCCATTAGACGCACTGAAGCTTTCTTT.

CDR3 bases: TGTGCCAGCAGCCCCCTGGAGCGATGGTTGCCCTACAATGAGCAGTTCTTC. Translated, it gives CASSPLERWLPYNEQFF. The gene calls are TRBV11-3 and TRBJ2-1; D is uncertain. Germline V gene sequence: CDR1 SGHNT, CDR2 YENEEA. This CDR3 has 17 residues. The ends were cut back, 5 bases at V and 2 bases at J, with 19 bases in the middle.

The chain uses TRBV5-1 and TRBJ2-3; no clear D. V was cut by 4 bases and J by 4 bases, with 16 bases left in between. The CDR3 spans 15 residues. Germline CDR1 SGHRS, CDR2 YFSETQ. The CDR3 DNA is TGCGCCAGCAGCCAAAACCCGCTGGGATCAGATACGCAGTATTTT. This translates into CASSQNPLGSDTQYF.

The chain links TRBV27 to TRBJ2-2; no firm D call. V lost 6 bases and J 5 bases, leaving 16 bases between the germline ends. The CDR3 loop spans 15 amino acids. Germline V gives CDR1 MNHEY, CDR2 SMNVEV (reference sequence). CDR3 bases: TGTGCCAGCAGCCTATCCGGCAGACGTACCGGGGAGCTGTTTTTT. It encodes CASSLSGRRTGELFF.

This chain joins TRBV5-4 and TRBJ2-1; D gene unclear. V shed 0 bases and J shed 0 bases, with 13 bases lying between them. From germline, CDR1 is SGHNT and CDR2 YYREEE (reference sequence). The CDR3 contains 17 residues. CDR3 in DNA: TGTGCCAGCAGCTTGGTGTCGGGTAGAAGCTCCTACAATGAGCAGTTCTTC. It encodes CASSLVSGRSSYNEQFF. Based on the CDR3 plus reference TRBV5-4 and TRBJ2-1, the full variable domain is ETGVTQSPTHLIKTRGQQVTLRCSSQSGHNTVSWYQQALGQGPQFIFQYYREEENGRGNFPPRFSGLQFPNYSSELNVNALELDDSALYLCASSLVSGRSSYNEQFFGPGTRLTVL.

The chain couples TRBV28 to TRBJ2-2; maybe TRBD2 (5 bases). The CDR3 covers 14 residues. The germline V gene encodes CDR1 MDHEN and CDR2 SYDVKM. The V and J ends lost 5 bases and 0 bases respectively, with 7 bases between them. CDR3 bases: TGTGCCAGCAGTAAACTAGCGAACACCGGGGAGCTGTTTTTT. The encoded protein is CASSKLANTGELFF.

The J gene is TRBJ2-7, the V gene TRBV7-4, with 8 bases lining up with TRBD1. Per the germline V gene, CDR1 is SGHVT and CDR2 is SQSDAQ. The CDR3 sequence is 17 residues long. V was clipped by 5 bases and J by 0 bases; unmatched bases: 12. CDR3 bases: TGTGCCAGCAGCAACAGGGGGGCAGGGCTAGGCTCCTACGAGCAGTACTTC. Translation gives CASSNRGAGLGSYEQYF.

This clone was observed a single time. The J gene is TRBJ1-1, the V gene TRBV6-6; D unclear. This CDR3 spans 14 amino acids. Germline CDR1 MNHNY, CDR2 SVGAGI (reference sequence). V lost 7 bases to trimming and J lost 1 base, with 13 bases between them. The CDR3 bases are TGTGCCAGCACCCCCGTGGGAGGGAACACTGAAGCTTTCTTT. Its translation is CASTPVGGNTEAFF.

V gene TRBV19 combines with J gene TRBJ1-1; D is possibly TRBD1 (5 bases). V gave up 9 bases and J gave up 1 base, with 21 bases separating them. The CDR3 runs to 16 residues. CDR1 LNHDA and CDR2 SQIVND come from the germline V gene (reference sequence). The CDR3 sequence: CASREGQGGENTEAFF. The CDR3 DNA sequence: TGTGCCAGCAGAGAGGGCCAGGGAGGCGAGAACACTGAAGCTTTCTTT.

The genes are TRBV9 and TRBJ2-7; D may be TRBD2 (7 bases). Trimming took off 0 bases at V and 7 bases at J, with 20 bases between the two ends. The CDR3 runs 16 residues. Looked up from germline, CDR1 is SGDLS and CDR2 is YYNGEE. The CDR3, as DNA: TGTGCCAGCAGCGTAGGCCCCCTTGCTGGGAGGGGGGAGCAGTACTTC. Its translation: CASSVGPLAGRGEQYF. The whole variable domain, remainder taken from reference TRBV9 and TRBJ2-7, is DSGVTQTPKHLITATGQRVTLRCSPRSGDLSVYWYQQSLDQGLQFLIQYYNGEERAKGNILERFSAQQFPDLHSELNLSSLELGDSALYFCASSVGPLAGRGEQYFGPGTRLTVT.

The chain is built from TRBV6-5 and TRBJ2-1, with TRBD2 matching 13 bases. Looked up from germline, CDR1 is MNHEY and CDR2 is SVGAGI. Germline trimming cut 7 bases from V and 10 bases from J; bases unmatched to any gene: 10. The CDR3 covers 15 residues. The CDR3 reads CASTVTSGRAGEQFF. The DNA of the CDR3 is TGTGCCAGCACCGTCACTAGCGGGAGGGCCGGCGAGCAGTTCTTC.

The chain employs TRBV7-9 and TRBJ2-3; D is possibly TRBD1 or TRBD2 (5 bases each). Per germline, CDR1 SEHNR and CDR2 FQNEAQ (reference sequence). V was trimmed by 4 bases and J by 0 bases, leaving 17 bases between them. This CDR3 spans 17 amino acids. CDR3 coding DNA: TGTGCCAGCAGCTCCCCTCTATGGGGACGGAGCACAGATACGCAGTATTTT. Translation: CASSSPLWGRSTDTQYF.

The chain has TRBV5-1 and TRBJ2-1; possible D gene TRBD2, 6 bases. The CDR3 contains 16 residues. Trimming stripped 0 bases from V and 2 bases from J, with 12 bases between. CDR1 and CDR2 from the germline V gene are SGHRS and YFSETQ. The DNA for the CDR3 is TGCGCCAGCAGCTTGGATACGGGACTCACCTACAATGAGCAGTTCTTC. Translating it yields CASSLDTGLTYNEQFF.

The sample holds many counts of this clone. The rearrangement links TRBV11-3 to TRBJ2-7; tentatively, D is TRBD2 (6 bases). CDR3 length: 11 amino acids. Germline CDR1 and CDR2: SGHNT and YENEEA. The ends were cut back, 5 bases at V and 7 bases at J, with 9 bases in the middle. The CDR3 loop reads CASSPGGEQYF. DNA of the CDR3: TGTGCCAGCAGCCCCGGGGGAGAGCAGTACTTC.

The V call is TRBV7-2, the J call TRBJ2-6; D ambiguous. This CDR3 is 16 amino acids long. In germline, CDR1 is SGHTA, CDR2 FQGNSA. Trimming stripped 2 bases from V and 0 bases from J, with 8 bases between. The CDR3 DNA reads TGTGCCAGCAGCTTATCCGGCCCCTCTGGGGCCAACGTCCTGACTTTC. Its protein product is CASSLSGPSGANVLTF.

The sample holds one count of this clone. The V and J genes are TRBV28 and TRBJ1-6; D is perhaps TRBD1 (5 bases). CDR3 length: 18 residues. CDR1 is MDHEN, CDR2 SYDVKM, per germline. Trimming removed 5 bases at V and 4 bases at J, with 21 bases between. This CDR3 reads CASSPFGFGATYNSPLHF. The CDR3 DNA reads TGTGCCAGCAGTCCCTTCGGGTTTGGGGCCACTTATAATTCACCCCTCCACTTT.